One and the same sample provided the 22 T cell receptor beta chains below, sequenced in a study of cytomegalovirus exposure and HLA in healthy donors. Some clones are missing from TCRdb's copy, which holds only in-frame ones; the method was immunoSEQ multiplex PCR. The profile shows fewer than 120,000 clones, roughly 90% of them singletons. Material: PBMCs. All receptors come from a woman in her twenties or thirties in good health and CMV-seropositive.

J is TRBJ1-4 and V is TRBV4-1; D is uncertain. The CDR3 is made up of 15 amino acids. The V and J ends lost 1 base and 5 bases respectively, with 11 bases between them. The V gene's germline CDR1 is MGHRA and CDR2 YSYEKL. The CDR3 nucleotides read TGCGCCAGCAGCCAAGGCGCCACAGAGAATGAAAAACTGTTTTTT. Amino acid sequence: CASSQGATENEKLFF.

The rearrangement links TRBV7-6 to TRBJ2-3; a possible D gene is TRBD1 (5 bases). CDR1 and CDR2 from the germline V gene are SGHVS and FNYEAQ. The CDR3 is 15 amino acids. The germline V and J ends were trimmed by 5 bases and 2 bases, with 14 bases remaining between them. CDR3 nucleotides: TGTGCCAGCAGCCCTGGGGCCTACCTCACAGATACGCAGTATTTT. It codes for CASSPGAYLTDTQYF.

This CDR3 reads CASSQDLWEEQYF. As DNA, the CDR3 is TGCGCCAGCAGCCAAGATCTGTGGGAGGAGCAGTACTTC. The chain couples TRBV4-3 to TRBJ2-7; a possible D gene is TRBD2 (5 bases). The CDR3 sequence is 13 residues long. V was pared by 0 bases and J by 7 bases, with 10 bases between. Germline CDR1 and CDR2: LGHNA and YSLEER.

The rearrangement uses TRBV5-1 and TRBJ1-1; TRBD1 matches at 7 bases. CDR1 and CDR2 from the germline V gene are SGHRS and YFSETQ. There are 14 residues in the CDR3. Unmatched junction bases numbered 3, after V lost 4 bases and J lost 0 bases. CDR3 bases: TGCGCCAGCAGCGCGGGACAGTTGAACACTGAAGCTTTCTTT. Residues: CASSAGQLNTEAFF.

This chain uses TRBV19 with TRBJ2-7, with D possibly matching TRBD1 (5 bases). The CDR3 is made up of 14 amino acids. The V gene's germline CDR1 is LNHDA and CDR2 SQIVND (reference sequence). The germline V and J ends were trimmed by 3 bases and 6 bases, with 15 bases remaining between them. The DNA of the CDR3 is TGTGCCAGTAGTATCCGACAGAACCCTAGCGAGCAGTACTTC. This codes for CASSIRQNPSEQYF.

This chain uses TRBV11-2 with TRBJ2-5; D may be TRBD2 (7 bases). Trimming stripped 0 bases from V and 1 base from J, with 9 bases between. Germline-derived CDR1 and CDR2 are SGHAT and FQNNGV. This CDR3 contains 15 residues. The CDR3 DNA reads TGTGCCAGCAGCTTAGATCGGGGGGCCCAAGAGACCCAGTACTTC. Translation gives CASSLDRGAQETQYF.

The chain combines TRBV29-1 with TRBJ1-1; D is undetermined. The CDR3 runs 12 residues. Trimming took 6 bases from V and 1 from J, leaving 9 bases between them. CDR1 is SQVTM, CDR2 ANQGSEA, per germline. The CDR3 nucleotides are TGCAGCGTAGTAGAGGGGAACACTGAAGCTTTCTTT. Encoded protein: CSVVEGNTEAFF.

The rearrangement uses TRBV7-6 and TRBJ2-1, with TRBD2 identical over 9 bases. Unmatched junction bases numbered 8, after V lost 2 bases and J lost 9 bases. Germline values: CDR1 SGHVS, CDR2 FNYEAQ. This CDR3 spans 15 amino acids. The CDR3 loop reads CASSLFAGGPSEQFF. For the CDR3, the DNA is TGTGCCAGCAGCTTATTTGCGGGAGGGCCGAGTGAGCAGTTCTTC.

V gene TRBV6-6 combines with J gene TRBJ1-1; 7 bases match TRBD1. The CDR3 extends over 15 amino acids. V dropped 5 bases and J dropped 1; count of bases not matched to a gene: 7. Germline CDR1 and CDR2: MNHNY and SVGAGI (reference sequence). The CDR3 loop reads CASSPQHRGNTEAFF. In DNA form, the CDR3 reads TGTGCCAGCAGTCCGCAACACAGGGGGAACACTGAAGCTTTCTTT.

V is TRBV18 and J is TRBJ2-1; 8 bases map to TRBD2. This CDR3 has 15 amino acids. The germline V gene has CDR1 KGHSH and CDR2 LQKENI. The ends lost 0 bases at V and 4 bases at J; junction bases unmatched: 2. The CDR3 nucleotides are TGTGCCAGCTCACCACCCGGGAGGGCTTACAATGAGCAGTTCTTC. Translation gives CASSPPGRAYNEQFF.

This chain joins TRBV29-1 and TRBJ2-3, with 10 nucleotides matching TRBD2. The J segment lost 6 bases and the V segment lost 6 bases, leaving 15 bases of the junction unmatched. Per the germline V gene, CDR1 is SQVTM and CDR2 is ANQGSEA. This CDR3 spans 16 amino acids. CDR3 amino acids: CSVPGGSGRAMDTQYF. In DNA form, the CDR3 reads TGCAGCGTCCCGGGGGGGAGCGGGAGGGCAATGGATACGCAGTATTTT.

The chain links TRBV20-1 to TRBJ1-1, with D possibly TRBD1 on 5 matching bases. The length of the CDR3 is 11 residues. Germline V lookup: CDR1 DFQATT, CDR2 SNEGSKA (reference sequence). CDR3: CRGLGGSEAFF. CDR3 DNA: TGCAGGGGTTTGGGGGGATCTGAAGCTTTCTTT.

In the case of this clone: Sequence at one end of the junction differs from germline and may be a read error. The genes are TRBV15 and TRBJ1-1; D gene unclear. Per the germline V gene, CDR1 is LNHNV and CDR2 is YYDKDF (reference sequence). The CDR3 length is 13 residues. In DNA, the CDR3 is TGTGCCACCAGCAGAGATCATAACAGTGAAGCTTTCTTT. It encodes CATSRDHNSEAFF.

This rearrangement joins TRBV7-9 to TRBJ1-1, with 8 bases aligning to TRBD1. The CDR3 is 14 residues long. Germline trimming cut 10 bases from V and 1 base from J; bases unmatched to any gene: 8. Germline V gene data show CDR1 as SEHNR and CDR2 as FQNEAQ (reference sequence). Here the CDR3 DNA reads TGTGCCACCGACAGGGGTGACAGGAACACTGAAGCTTTCTTT. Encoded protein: CATDRGDRNTEAFF. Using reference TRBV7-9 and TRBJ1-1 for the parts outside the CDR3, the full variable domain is DTGVSQNPRHKITKRGQNVTFRCDPISEHNRLYWYRQTLGQGPEFLTYFQNEAQLEKSRLLSDRFSAERPKGSFSTLEIQRTEQGDSAMYLCATDRGDRNTEAFFGQGTRLTVV.

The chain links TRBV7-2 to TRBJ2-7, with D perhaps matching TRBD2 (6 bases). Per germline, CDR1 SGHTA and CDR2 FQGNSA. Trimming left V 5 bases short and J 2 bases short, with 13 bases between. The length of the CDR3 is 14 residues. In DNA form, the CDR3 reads TGTGCCAGCAGCCCCATTGCGGGGACCTACGAGCAGTACTTC. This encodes CASSPIAGTYEQYF. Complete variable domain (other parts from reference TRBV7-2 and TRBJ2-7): GAGVSQSPSNKVTEKGKDVELRCDPISGHTALYWYRQSLGQGLEFLIYFQGNSAPDKSGLPSDRFSAERTGGSVSTLTIQRTQQEDSAVYLCASSPIAGTYEQYFGPGTRLTVT.

CDR3 nucleotides: TGTGCCAGCAGCGTAGGACAGGGGAGCGAAGCTTTCTTT. Its translation is CASSVGQGSEAFF. The chain carries TRBV9 and TRBJ1-1; 8 bases line up with TRBD1. With 0 bases clipped from V and 8 bases from J, the junction kept 3 bases outside the gene matches. The germline gives CDR1 SGDLS, CDR2 YYNGEE. CDR3 size: 13 residues.

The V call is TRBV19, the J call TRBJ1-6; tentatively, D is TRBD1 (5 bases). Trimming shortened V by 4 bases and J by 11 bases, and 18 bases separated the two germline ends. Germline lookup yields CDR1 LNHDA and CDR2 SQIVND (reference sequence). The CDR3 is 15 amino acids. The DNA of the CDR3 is TGTGCCAGTAGTAACCCGACGGGGGTAAATCCACCCCTCCACTTT. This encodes CASSNPTGVNPPLHF.

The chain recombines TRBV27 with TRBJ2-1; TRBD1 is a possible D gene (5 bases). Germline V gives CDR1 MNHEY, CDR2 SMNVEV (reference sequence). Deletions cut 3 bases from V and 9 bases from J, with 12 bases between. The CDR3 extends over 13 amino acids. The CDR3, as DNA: TGTGCCAGCAGTTTCCCCGGACACGGTGAGCAGTTCTTC. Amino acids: CASSFPGHGEQFF.

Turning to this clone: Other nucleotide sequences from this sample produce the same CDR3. In nucleotides, the CDR3 is TGTGCCAGCAGCGTAGTGGGGGCTAGCACAGATACGCAGTATTTT. Encoded protein: CASSVVGASTDTQYF. The chain has TRBV9 and TRBJ2-3, with D tentatively TRBD1 (6 bases). Germline V gene lookup returns CDR1 SGDLS and CDR2 YYNGEE. The CDR3 is 15 residues long. Between the trimmed V and J ends, which lost 0 bases and 0 bases, there was a span of 8 bases.

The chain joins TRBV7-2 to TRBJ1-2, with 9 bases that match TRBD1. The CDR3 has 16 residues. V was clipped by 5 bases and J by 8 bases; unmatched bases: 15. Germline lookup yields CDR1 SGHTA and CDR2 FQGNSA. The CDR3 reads CASSPILDRGIGGYTF. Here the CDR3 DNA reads TGTGCCAGCAGCCCAATCCTCGACAGGGGGATAGGGGGCTACACCTTC.

CDR3 amino acids: CASETFGEGRYEQYF. DNA for the CDR3: TGTGCCAGCGAGACATTTGGGGAGGGTAGGTACGAGCAGTACTTC. The chain links TRBV28 to TRBJ2-7; TRBD2 aligns across 7 bases. V trimming: 8 bases; J trimming: 4 bases; junction bases outside the gene matches: 14. The CDR3 consists of 15 residues. The germline gives CDR1 MDHEN, CDR2 SYDVKM. Using reference TRBV28 and TRBJ2-7 for the parts outside the CDR3, the full variable domain is DVKVTQSSRYLVKRTGEKVFLECVQDMDHENMFWYRQDPGLGLRLIYFSYDVKMKEKGDIPEGYSVSREKKERFSLILESASTNQTSMYLCASETFGEGRYEQYFGPGTRLTVT.

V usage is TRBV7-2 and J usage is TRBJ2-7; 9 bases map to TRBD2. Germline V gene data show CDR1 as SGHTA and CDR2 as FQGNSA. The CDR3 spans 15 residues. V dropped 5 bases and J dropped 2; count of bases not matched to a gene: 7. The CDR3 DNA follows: TGTGCCAGCAGCCCTAGGACTAGCGTCACCTACGAGCAGTACTTC. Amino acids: CASSPRTSVTYEQYF.